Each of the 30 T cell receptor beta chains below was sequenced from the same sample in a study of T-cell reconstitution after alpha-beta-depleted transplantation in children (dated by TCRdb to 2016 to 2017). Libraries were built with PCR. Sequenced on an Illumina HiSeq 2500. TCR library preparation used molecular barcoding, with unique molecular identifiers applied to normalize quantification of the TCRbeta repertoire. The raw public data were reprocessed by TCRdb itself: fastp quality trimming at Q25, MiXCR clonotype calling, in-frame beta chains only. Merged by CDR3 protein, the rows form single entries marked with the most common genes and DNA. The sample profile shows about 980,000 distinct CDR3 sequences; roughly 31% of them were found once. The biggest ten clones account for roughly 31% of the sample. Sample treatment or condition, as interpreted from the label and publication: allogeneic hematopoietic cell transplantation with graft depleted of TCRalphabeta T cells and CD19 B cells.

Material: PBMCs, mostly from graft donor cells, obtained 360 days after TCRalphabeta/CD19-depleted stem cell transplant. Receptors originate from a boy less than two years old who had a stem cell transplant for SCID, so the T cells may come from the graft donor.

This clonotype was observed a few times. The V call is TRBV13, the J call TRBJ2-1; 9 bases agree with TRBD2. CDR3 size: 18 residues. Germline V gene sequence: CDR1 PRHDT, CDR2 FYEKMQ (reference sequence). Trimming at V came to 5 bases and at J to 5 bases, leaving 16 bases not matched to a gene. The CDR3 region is CASSIYSGGLITHNEQFF. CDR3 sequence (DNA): TGTGCCAGCAGCATTTATAGCGGGGGCCTTATTACCCACAATGAGCAGTTCTTC.

CDR3 sequence: CSVGQGFYEQYF. The DNA of the CDR3 is TGCAGCGTTGGACAGGGTTTCTACGAGCAGTACTTC. The rearrangement joins TRBV29-1 to TRBJ2-7; 7 nucleotides agree with TRBD1. The CDR3 length is 12 residues. The V gene end was trimmed by 4 bases and the J gene end by 3 bases; junction bases not matched to a gene: 3. CDR1 is SQVTM, CDR2 ANQGSEA, per germline.

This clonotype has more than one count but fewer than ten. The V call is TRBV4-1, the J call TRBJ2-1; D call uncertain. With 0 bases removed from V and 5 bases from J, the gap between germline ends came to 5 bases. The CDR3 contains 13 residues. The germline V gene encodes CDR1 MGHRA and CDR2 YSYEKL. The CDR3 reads CASSQDPHNEQFF. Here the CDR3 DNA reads TGCGCCAGCAGCCAAGACCCCCACAATGAGCAGTTCTTC.

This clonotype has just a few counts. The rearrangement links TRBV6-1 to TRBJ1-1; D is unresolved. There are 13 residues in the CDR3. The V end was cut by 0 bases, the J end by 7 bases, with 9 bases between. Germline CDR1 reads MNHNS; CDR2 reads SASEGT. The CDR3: CASSEALASEAFF. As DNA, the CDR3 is TGTGCCAGCAGTGAAGCGTTGGCAAGTGAAGCTTTCTTT.

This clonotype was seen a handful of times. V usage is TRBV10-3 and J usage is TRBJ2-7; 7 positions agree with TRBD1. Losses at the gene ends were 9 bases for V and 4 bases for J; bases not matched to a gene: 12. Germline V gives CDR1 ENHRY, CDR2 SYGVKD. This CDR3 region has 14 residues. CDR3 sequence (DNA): TGTGCCATAAGACCCGGGACAGCCCCATACGAGCAGTACTTC. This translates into CAIRPGTAPYEQYF.

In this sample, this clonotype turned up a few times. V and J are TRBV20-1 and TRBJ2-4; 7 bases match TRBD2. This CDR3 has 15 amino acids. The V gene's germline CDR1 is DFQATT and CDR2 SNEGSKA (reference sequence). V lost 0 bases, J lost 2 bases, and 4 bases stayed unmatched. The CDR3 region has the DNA TGCAGTGCTAGAGATCGGGGGGTTTCCAAAAACATTCAGTACTTC. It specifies CSARDRGVSKNIQYF.

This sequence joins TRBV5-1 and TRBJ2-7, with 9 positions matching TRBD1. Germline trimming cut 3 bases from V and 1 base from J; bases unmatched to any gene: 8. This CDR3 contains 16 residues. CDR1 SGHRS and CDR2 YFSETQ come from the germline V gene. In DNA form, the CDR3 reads TGCGCCAGCAGCTGGGGACAGGGTTTAAAGTCCTACGAGCAGTACTTC. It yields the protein CASSWGQGLKSYEQYF. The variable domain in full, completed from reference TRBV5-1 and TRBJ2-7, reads KAGVTQTPRYLIKTRGQQVTLSCSPISGHRSVSWYQQTPGQGLQFLFEYFSETQRNKGNFPGRFSGRQFSNSRSEMNVSTLELGDSALYLCASSWGQGLKSYEQYFGPGTRLTVT.

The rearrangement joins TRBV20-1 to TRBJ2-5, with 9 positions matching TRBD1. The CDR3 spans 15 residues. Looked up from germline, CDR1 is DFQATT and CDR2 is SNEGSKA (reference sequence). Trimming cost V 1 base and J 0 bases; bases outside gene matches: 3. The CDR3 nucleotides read TGCAGTGCTAGAGGGCGACAGGGGGACCAAGAGACCCAGTACTTC. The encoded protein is CSARGRQGDQETQYF.

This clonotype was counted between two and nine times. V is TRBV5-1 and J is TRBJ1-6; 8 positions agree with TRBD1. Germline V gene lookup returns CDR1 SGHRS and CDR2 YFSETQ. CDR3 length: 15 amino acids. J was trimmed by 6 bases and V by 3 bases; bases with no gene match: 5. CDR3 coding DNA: TGCGCCAGCAGCTGGACAGGGCGGCCTAATTCACCCCTCCACTTT. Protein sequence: CASSWTGRPNSPLHF.

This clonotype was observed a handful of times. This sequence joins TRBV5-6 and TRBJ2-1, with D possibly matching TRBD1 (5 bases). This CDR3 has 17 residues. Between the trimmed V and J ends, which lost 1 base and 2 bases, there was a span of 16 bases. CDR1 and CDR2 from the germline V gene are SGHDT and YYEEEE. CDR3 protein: CASSLLGPLWAYNEQFF. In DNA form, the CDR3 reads TGTGCCAGCAGCTTGTTGGGGCCGCTTTGGGCCTACAATGAGCAGTTCTTC.

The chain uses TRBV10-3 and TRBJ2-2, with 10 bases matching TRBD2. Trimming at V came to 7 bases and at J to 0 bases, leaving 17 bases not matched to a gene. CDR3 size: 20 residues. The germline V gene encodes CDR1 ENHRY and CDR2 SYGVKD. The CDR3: CAINGASGGTNPANTGELFF. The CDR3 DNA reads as TGTGCCATCAACGGAGCTAGCGGGGGTACCAATCCCGCGAACACCGGGGAGCTGTTTTTT.

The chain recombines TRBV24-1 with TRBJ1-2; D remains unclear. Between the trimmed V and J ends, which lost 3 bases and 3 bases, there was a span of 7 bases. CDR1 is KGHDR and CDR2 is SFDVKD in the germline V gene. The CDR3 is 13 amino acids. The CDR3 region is CATSDNGYYGYTF. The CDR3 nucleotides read TGTGCCACCAGTGATAACGGTTACTATGGCTACACCTTC.

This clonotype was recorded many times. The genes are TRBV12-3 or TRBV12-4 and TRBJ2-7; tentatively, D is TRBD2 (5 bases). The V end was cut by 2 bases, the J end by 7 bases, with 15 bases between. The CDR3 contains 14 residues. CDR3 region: CASSLNRGTREQYF. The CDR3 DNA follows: TGTGCCAGCAGTTTAAATCGGGGAACAAGGGAGCAGTACTTC.

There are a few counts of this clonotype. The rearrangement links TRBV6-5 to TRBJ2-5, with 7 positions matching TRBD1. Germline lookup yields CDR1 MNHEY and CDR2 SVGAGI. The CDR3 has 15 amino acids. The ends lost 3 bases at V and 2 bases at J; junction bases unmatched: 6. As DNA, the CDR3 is TGTGCCAGCAGTTATTCGACAGGGATTCAAGAGACCCAGTACTTC. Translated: CASSYSTGIQETQYF.

The CDR3 is CASSQMGKNSPLHF. CDR3 sequence (DNA): TGTGCCAGCAGCCAAATGGGGAAGAATTCACCCCTCCACTTT. V and J are TRBV3-1 and TRBJ1-6; D remains ambiguous. Germline CDR1 reads LGHDT; CDR2 reads YNNKEL (reference sequence). V lost 2 bases, J lost 7 bases, and 9 bases lay in between. The CDR3 covers 14 residues.

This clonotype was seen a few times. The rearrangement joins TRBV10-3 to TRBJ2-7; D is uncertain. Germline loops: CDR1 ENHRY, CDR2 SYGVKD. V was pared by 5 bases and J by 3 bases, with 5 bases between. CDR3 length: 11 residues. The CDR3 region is CAISKDYEQYF. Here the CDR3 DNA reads TGTGCCATCAGTAAGGACTACGAGCAGTACTTC.

CDR3 nucleotide sequence: TGTGCCAGCAGCGGGGCCGGGACTAGCGGTCGGAATGAGCAGTTCTTC. This codes for CASSGAGTSGRNEQFF. V is TRBV14 and J is TRBJ2-1; the match to TRBD2 covers 11 bases. In germline, CDR1 is SGHDN, CDR2 FVKESK. The CDR3 sequence is 16 residues long. V lost 5 bases to trimming and J lost 7 bases; unmatched junction nucleotides: 10.

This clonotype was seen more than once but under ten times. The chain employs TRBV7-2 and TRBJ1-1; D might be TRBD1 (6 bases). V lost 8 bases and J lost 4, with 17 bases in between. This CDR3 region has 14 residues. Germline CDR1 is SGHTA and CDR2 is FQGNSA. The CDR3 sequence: CASQEWGRITEAFF. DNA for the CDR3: TGTGCCAGCCAAGAGTGGGGGCGGATCACTGAAGCTTTCTTT.

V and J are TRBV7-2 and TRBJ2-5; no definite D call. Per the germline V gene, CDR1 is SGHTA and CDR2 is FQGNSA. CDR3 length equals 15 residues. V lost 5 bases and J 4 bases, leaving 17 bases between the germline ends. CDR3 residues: CASSPLLYDTETQYF. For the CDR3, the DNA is TGTGCCAGCAGCCCCCTTTTGTACGACACAGAGACCCAGTACTTC. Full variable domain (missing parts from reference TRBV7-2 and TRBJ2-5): GAGVSQSPSNKVTEKGKDVELRCDPISGHTALYWYRQSLGQGLEFLIYFQGNSAPDKSGLPSDRFSAERTGGSVSTLTIQRTQQEDSAVYLCASSPLLYDTETQYFGPGTRLLVL.

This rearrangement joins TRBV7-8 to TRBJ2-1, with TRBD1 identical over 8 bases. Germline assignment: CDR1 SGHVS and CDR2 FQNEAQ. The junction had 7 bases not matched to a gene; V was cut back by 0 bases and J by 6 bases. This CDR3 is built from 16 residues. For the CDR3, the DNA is TGTGCCAGCAGCTTAGCCCGGACAGGGAGCGGCAATGAGCAGTTCTTC. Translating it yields CASSLARTGSGNEQFF.

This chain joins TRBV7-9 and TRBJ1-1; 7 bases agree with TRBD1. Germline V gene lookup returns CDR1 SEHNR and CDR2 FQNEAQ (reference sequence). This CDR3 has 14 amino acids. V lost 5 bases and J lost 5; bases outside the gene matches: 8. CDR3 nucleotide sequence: TGTGCCAGCAGCAACGACAGGGTGAGGACTGAAGCTTTCTTT. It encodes CASSNDRVRTEAFF.

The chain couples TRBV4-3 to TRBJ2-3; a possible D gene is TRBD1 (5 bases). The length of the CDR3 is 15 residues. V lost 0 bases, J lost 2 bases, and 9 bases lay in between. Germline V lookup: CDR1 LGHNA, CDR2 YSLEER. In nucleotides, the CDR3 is TGCGCCAGCAGCCAAGACAAGGGGCTCACAGATACGCAGTATTTT. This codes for CASSQDKGLTDTQYF.

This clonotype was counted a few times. DNA for the CDR3: TGTGCCAGCAGTTTAGGGGGCGAGCGGGGGGGGAATGAGCAGTTCTTC. Its protein is CASSLGGERGGNEQFF. The chain is built from TRBV12-3 or TRBV12-4 and TRBJ2-1, with 10 bases lining up with TRBD2. Trimming at V came to 1 base and at J to 7 bases, leaving 7 bases not matched to a gene. This CDR3 is 16 amino acids long.

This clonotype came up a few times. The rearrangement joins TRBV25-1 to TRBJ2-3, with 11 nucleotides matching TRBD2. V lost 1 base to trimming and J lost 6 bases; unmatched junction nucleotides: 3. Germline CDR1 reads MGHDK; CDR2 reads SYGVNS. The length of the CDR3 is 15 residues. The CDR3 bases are TGTGCCAGCAGTGAATGGGGACTAGCGGCGGATACGCAGTATTTT. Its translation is CASSEWGLAADTQYF.

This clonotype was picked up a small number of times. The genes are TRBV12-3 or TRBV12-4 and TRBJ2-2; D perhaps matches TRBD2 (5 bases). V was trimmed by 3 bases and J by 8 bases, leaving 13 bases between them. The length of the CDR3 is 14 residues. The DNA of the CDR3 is TGTGCCAGCAGTTTTCGAGCGAGCGGTGGGGAGCTGTTTTTT. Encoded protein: CASSFRASGGELFF.

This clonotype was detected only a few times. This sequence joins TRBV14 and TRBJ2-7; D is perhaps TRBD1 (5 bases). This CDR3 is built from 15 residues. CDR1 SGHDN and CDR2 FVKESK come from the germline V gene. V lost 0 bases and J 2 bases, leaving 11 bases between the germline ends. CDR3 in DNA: TGTGCCAGCAGCCAAGATGGCAGGGTCGCCTACGAGCAGTACTTC. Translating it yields CASSQDGRVAYEQYF. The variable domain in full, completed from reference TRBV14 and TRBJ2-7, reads EAGVTQFPSHSVIEKGQTVTLRCDPISGHDNLYWYRRVMGKEIKFLLHFVKESKQDESGMPNNRFLAERTGGTYSTLKVQPAELEDSGVYFCASSQDGRVAYEQYFGPGTRLTVT.

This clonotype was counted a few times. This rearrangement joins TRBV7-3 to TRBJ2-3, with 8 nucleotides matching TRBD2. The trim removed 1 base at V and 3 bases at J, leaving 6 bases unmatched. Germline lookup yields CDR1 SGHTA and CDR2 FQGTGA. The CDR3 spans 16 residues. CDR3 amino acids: CASSLNRASGTDTQYF. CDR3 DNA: TGTGCCAGCAGCTTAAATAGGGCTAGCGGGACAGATACGCAGTATTTT.

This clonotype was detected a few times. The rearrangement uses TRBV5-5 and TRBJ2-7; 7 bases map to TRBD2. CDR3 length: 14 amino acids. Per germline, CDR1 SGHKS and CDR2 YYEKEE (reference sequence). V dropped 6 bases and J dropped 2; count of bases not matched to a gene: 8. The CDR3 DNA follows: TGTGCCAGCACATCAGGCGGGAGCACCTACGAGCAGTACTTC. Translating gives CASTSGGSTYEQYF.

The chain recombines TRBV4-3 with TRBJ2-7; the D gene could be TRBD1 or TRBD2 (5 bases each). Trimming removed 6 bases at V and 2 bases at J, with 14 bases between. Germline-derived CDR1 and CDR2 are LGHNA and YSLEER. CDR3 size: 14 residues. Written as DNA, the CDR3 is TGCGCCAGCAGATGGGCACTGGGGGCCTACGAGCAGTACTTC. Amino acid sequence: CASRWALGAYEQYF.

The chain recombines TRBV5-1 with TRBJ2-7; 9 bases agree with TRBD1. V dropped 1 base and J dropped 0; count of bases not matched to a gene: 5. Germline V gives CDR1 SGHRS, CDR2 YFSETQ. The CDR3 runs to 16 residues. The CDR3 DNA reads TGCGCCAGCAGCTTGCAACCGACAGGGGGCTCCTACGAGCAGTACTTC. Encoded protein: CASSLQPTGGSYEQYF.